The 3 T cell receptor beta chains presented below share a single source sample, sequenced in a study of T cells in women clearing cervical HPV infection. Produced via immunoSEQ multiplex PCR; TCRdb's table is partial and in-frame only. This table lists around 30,000 clones. Sequencing was done on a sample of blood buffy coat. The receptors shown here come from a woman between 18 and 70 years old with a cervical HPV16 infection that either progressed to CIN3+ or cleared (not recorded which).

For this clone: Read data end 3 residues before the CDR3 end; the end is taken from the germline J gene. The chain employs TRBV6-2 or TRBV6-3 and TRBJ1-2, with D perhaps matching TRBD1 (6 bases). Germline V gene sequence: CDR1 MNHEY, CDR2 SVGEGT. There are 15 residues in the CDR3. Trimming removed 6 bases at V and 3 bases at J, with 17 bases between. CDR3 amino acids: CASRENRAADYGYTF. The part of the CDR3 DNA that was read is TGTGCCAGCAGGGAGAACAGGGCCGCGGACTATGGC.

With regard to this clone: The CDR3 end lies 3 residues beyond the end of the read and is filled in from the germline J gene. The genes are TRBV3-1 (or the pseudogene TRBV3-2) and TRBJ2-5; 9 bases match TRBD2. The CDR3 runs 14 residues. Germline V CDR1 and CDR2: LGHDT, YNNKEL (reference sequence). V dropped 8 bases and J dropped 2; count of bases not matched to a gene: 6. The CDR3 reads CASELAGVQETQYF. The DNA read from the CDR3 is TGTGCCAGCGAGTTAGCGGGAGTACAAGAGACC.

About this clone itself: The read stops 3 residues short of the end of the CDR3; the missing end is completed from the germline J gene. The rearrangement links TRBV19 to TRBJ2-6; 10 positions match TRBD1. This CDR3 is 21 amino acids long. From germline, CDR1 is LNHDA and CDR2 SQIVND (reference sequence). V lost 3 bases and J lost 7; bases outside the gene matches: 21. The CDR3 region is CASSIWALGQGEVVRANVLTF. CDR3 DNA, as far as it was read: TGTGCCAGTAGTATTTGGGCCCTCGGACAGGGGGAAGTAGTTAGAGCCAACGTC.